Listed below are T cell receptor beta chains from one sample, sequenced in a study of blood T cell repertoires in COVID-19. Measured with immunoSEQ multiplex PCR; TCRdb has only the in-frame clones, and not every one. Of approximately 190,000 clones in the sample, approximately 80% were seen once. The sample comprised peripheral blood. Receptor source: a human donor in a cohort sampled during active COVID-19. CDR3s include the opening cysteine and the closing phenylalanine or tryptophan. The D gene is left open where the match is weak. Clone size is shown for a subset of rows, as once, few, many or a class of expanded clone.

abundance,j_gene,v_gene,d_gene,CDR3aa,CDR3nt
-,TRBJ2-1,TRBV27,-,CASSLTGPHNEQFF,TGTGCCAGCAGTTTGACAGGACCCCACAATGAGCAGTTCTTC
-,TRBJ2-5,TRBV5-6,TRBD1,CASSRPTGAQETQYF,TGTGCCAGCAGCAGACCTACAGGGGCCCAAGAGACCCAGTACTTC
-,TRBJ1-1,TRBV7-9,-,CASSLLSQGSGAFF,TGTGCCAGCAGCTTACTCTCCCAGGGGTCTGGAGCTTTCTTT
once,TRBJ1-1,TRBV4-2,-,CASSLGGTYEAFF,TGTGCCAGCAGCCTCGGAGGCACGTACGAAGCTTTCTTT
-,TRBJ2-2,TRBV10-3,-,CAISSGAGGELFF,TGTGCCATCAGTTCAGGGGCGGGCGGGGAGCTGTTTTTT
-,TRBJ2-7,TRBV6-6,-,CASRETASSYEQYF,TGTGCCAGCAGAGAGACGGCTAGCTCCTACGAGCAGTACTTC
-,TRBJ2-2,TRBV7-8,TRBD1,CASSFISGGRGHTGELFF,TGTGCCAGCAGCTTCATCAGTGGAGGCAGGGGGCACACCGGGGAGCTGTTTTTT
-,TRBJ2-5,TRBV3-1/TRBV3-2,-,CASSQDARETQYF,TGTGCCAGCAGCCAAGATGCGAGAGAGACCCAGTACTTC
-,TRBJ2-1,TRBV19,TRBD1,CASSYPGQPEGGWGEQFF,TGTGCCAGTAGTTACCCGGGACAGCCGGAAGGGGGCTGGGGGGAGCAGTTCTTC
-,TRBJ2-5,TRBV7-6,-,CASSATLWGVFETQYF,TGTGCCAGCAGCGCGACCCTTTGGGGGGTGTTCGAGACCCAGTACTTC
few,TRBJ1-2,TRBV18,-,CASSPSGHGYTF,TGTGCCAGCTCACCCTCAGGGCATGGCTACACCTTC
-,TRBJ2-3,TRBV5-8,TRBD1,CASSLKQGPTDTQYF,TGTGCCAGCAGCCTAAAACAGGGGCCAACAGATACGCAGTATTTT
-,TRBJ1-4,TRBV29-1,-,CSVADSTNEKLFF,TGCAGCGTAGCGGACTCAACTAATGAAAAACTGTTTTTT
-,TRBJ1-1,TRBV30,-,CAWSRNRDGTEAFF,TGTGCCTGGAGTCGGAACAGGGACGGGACTGAAGCTTTCTTT
-,TRBJ2-5,TRBV11-3,-,CASSPSDRPQETQYF,TGTGCCAGCAGCCCCTCCGACAGGCCGCAAGAGACCCAGTACTTC
-,TRBJ2-5,TRBV27,-,CASSLGRIETQYF,TGTGCCAGCAGTCTGGGGCGTATAGAGACCCAGTACTTC
-,TRBJ2-1,TRBV5-5,TRBD2,CASSALWTSYNEQFF,TGTGCCAGCAGCGCACTTTGGACTAGCTACAATGAGCAGTTCTTC
-,TRBJ1-1,TRBV29-1,-,CVGGDTEAFF,TGCGTGGGGGGAGACACTGAAGCTTTCTTT
-,TRBJ2-5,TRBV11-2,-,CASSLLSISSKTQYF,TGTGCCAGCAGCTTACTTAGCATCTCTTCGAAGACCCAGTACTTC
-,TRBJ2-7,TRBV6-5,TRBD2,CASKLGLAVSYEQYF,TGTGCCAGCAAGCTTGGACTAGCGGTCTCCTACGAGCAGTACTTC
-,TRBJ1-2,TRBV7-2,-,CASSPGWGQFYGYTF,TGTGCCAGCAGCCCCGGCTGGGGGCAGTTTTATGGCTACACCTTC
few,TRBJ1-5,TRBV6-1,TRBD1,CASSEGQGQVQPQHF,TGTGCCAGCAGTGAGGGACAGGGGCAAGTACAGCCCCAGCATTTT
-,TRBJ2-5,TRBV2,-,CASSEGTTQETQYF,TGTGCCAGCAGTGAGGGGACAACACAAGAGACCCAGTACTTC
-,TRBJ1-5,TRBV6-5,-,CASSPGTPNQPQHF,TGTGCCAGCAGTCCCGGGACTCCGAATCAGCCCCAGCATTTT
-,TRBJ1-2,TRBV12-3/TRBV12-4,TRBD1,CASRVRDSYGYTF,TGTGCCAGCAGGGTTCGGGACAGCTATGGCTACACCTTC
-,TRBJ1-3,TRBV5-1,-,CASRYSADSGNTIYF,TGCGCCAGCAGGTACAGTGCAGACTCTGGAAACACCATATATTTT
-,TRBJ2-7,TRBV20-1,-,CSASDIYEQYF,TGCAGTGCTAGTGACATCTACGAGCAGTACTTC
-,TRBJ1-1,TRBV6-6,-,CASSYRGRGTEAFF,TGTGCCAGCAGTTACAGGGGAAGGGGCACTGAAGCTTTCTTT
-,TRBJ2-3,TRBV19,TRBD2,CASTSGTSVGVLTDTQYF,TGTGCCAGTACCTCCGGGACTAGCGTAGGGGTACTTACAGATACGCAGTATTTT
-,TRBJ2-3,TRBV19,-,CASSGGGSFITDTQYF,TGTGCCAGTAGTGGGGGGGGCAGTTTCATCACAGATACGCAGTATTTT
-,TRBJ2-7,TRBV7-2,-,CASGLVSSYEQYF,TGTGCCAGTGGGCTGGTGAGCTCCTACGAGCAGTACTTC